The rows below give T cell receptor beta chains drawn from one sample of a study of blood T cells in healthy people across ages. TCRdb recomputed calls from the 5' RACE reads with MiXCR, one row per CDR3 protein. The profile shows hundreds of thousands of distinct CDR3 sequences, roughly 34% of them singletons. Sequencing was performed on blood. All receptors come from a man aged 18 to 30 in good health. Each CDR3 is given with its conserved first and last residue. The D gene is left open where the match is weak. Where a row states a size, it is once, few, many or the class of an expanded clone; other rows omit it.

clone size	D gene	J gene	V gene	CDR3 DNA	CDR3 protein
few	NA	TRBJ2-4	TRBV7-2	TGTGCCAGCAGCTCCCAGGGGGGAGAAAACATTCAGTACTTC	CASSSQGGENIQYF
NA	NA	TRBJ2-5	TRBV6-5	TGTGCCAGCAGTTATGGGGGGTTAGGGAATGAGCAGTACTTC	CASSYGGLGNEQYF
NA	TRBD2	TRBJ2-5	TRBV3-1	TGTGCCAGCAGCGAGCGGGGGGGACGGGAGACCCAGTACTTC	CASSERGGRETQYF
NA	NA	TRBJ1-2	TRBV4-3	TGCGCCAGCAGCCAACGAACAGGGTTGGACTACTATGGCTACACCTTC	CASSQRTGLDYYGYTF
many	NA	TRBJ1-4	TRBV29-1	TGCAGCGTTGGGCCCAGCGGGCGGTCGGCGGAGGAACTGTTTTTT	CSVGPSGRSAEELFF
NA	TRBD2	TRBJ2-7	TRBV20-1	TGCAGTGCTAGGTCTAGACTAGCGCGCTACGAGCAGTACTTC	CSARSRLARYEQYF
NA	TRBD1	TRBJ2-7	TRBV27	TGTGCCAGCAGCCCCTATACGAAGGGGGCGTCCTACGAGCAGTACTTC	CASSPYTKGASYEQYF
few	TRBD2	TRBJ2-5	TRBV12-3/TRBV12-4	TGTGCCAGCACTAGCGGGGCAAACAATGAGCAGTACTTC	CASTSGANNEQYF
NA	NA	TRBJ1-2	TRBV10-3	TGTGCCATCAGTGAGATCGGTGGGCGGACGATAGGCTACACCTTC	CAISEIGGRTIGYTF
NA	NA	TRBJ2-7	TRBV7-2	TGTGCCAGCACCCTAGGGACGGTAAACAATGAGCAGTACTTC	CASTLGTVNNEQYF
NA	TRBD2	TRBJ2-7	TRBV7-9	TGTGCCACCGGGGGGAGCATAAATGCCTACGAGCAGTACTTC	CATGGSINAYEQYF
NA	TRBD1	TRBJ2-1	TRBV7-9	TGTGCCAGCAGCCCCGGACAGGAACTGATCCTATACAATGAGCAGTTCTTC	CASSPGQELILYNEQFF
few	NA	TRBJ2-1	TRBV10-3	TGTGCCATCGGGTGGACAGCCGCGAACAATGAGCAGTTCTTC	CAIGWTAANNEQFF
NA	NA	TRBJ2-7	TRBV5-6	TGTGCCAGCAGAGCAGGGTTTACTCCCTACGAGCAGTACTTC	CASRAGFTPYEQYF
NA	TRBD2	TRBJ2-2	TRBV4-2	TGTGCCAGCAGGATAGCGGGGACGAACACCGGGGAGCTGTTTTTT	CASRIAGTNTGELFF
NA	NA	TRBJ1-1	TRBV9	TGTGCCAGCAGCGTTGGTATGAACGGGCCTGAAGCTTTCTTT	CASSVGMNGPEAFF